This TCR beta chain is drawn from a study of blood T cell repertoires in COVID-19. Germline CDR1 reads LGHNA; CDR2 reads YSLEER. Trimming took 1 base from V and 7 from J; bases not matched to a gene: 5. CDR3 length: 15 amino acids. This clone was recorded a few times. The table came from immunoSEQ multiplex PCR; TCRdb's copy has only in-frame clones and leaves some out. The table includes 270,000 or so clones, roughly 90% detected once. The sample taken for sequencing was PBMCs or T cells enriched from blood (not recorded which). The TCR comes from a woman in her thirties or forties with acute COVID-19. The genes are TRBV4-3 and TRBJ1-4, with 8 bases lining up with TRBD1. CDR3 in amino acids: CASSQGTGQVEKLFF. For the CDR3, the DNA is TGCGCCAGCAGCCAAGGGACAGGGCAGGTTGAAAAACTGTTTTTT.